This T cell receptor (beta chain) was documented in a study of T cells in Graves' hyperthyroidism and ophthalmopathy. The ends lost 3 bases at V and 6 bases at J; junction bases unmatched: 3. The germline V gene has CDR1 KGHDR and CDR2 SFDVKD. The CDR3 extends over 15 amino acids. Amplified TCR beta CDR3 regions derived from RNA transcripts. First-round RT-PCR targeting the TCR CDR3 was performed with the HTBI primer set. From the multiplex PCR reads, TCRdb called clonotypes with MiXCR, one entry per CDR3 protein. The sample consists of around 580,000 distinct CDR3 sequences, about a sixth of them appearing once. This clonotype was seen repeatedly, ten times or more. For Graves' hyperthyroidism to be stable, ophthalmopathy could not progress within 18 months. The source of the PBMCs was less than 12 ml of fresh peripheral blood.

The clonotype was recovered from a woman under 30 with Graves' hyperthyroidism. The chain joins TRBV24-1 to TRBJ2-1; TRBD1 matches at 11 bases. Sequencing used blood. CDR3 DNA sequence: TGTGCCACCAGTGATCGGACAGGGGGCCGCAATGAGCAGTTCTTC. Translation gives CATSDRTGGRNEQFF.